This T cell receptor beta chain was retrieved from a study of blood T cells in healthy people across ages. A second about 7 to 11 cycle PCR used barcoded and J-beta primers. Each CDR3 protein is one row after TCRdb ran MiXCR on the 5' RACE reads. Of about 840,000 distinct CDR3 sequences in the sample, under 35% were seen once. Germline CDR1 reads SEHNR; CDR2 reads FQNEAQ (reference sequence). The CDR3 extends over 15 amino acids. The V gene end was trimmed by 4 bases and the J gene end by 0 bases; junction bases not matched to a gene: 6. The sample was also reused in another study, on T cells of mothers and their children.

The sample was blood. The TCR was taken from a woman aged 40 to 50 in good health. V is TRBV7-9 and J is TRBJ2-7; 7 bases are a match to TRBD1. The CDR3 spells CASSSTRDSSYEQYF. CDR3 DNA sequence: TGTGCCAGCAGCTCCACCCGGGACAGCTCCTACGAGCAGTACTTC.